The rows below give T cell receptor beta chains drawn from one sample of a study of T cells in Graves' hyperthyroidism and ophthalmopathy. Each CDR3 protein is one row after TCRdb ran MiXCR on the multiplex PCR reads. The profile covers a few hundred thousand distinct CDR3 sequences, with about 15% appearing a single time and 30% to 35% taken by the ten largest. Input material: blood. Source of these receptors: a woman in her twenties or thirties with Graves' hyperthyroidism. Both conserved end residues are part of each CDR3. A D gene is named only where the DNA matches it firmly. Only some rows state a clone size, as once, few, many or a class for expanded clones.

j_call: TRBJ2-5; d_call: NA; v_call: TRBV20-1; clone_size: few; cdr3_nt: TGCAGTGCTCGAGGGGCAGGGGAAGAGACCCAGTACTTC; cdr3_aa: CSARGAGEETQYF
j_call: TRBJ2-7; d_call: NA; v_call: TRBV6-2/TRBV6-3; clone_size: few; cdr3_nt: TGTGCCAGCACCTATGGCTCAATCGAGCAGTACTTC; cdr3_aa: CASTYGSIEQYF
j_call: TRBJ1-5; d_call: NA; v_call: TRBV28; clone_size: NA; cdr3_nt: TGTGCCAGCAGTTTGGTGGGAGTGGGAAGCAATCAGCCCCAGCATTTT; cdr3_aa: CASSLVGVGSNQPQHF
j_call: TRBJ2-1; d_call: TRBD2; v_call: TRBV7-8; clone_size: many; cdr3_nt: TGTGCCAGCAGCTTAGACGCGGGAGGATTCTACAATGAGCAGTTCTTC; cdr3_aa: CASSLDAGGFYNEQFF
j_call: TRBJ2-2; d_call: NA; v_call: TRBV29-1; clone_size: many; cdr3_nt: TGCAGCGTGGAGGGCCAGGGTCGCACCGGGGAGCTGTTTTTT; cdr3_aa: CSVEGQGRTGELFF
j_call: TRBJ2-2; d_call: NA; v_call: TRBV9; clone_size: NA; cdr3_nt: TGTGCCAGCAGCGTAGCTGGCTACCCTCCCACCGGGGAGCTGTTTTTT; cdr3_aa: CASSVAGYPPTGELFF
j_call: TRBJ2-7; d_call: NA; v_call: TRBV7-6; clone_size: many; cdr3_nt: TGTGCCAGCAGCTTAGCTCCCGGCGGGGTTGGTGCGTCCTACGAGCAGTACTTC; cdr3_aa: CASSLAPGGVGASYEQYF
j_call: TRBJ2-7; d_call: TRBD2; v_call: TRBV11-2; clone_size: few; cdr3_nt: TGTGCCAGTGACGCGGGACTAGCCTACGAGCAGTACTTC; cdr3_aa: CASDAGLAYEQYF
j_call: TRBJ1-6; d_call: TRBD1; v_call: TRBV11-2; clone_size: few; cdr3_nt: TGTGCCAGCAGCCGATCACAGGGGGGGGATTATTCACCCCTCCACTTT; cdr3_aa: CASSRSQGGDYSPLHF
j_call: TRBJ2-3; d_call: NA; v_call: TRBV20-1; clone_size: NA; cdr3_nt: TGCAGTGCTAGAGAGACGGATATAGATACGCAGTATTTT; cdr3_aa: CSARETDIDTQYF
j_call: TRBJ2-5; d_call: TRBD1; v_call: TRBV20-1; clone_size: many; cdr3_nt: TGCAGTGCTAGGAGGGGGCCTTCTATAGAGACCCAGTACTTC; cdr3_aa: CSARRGPSIETQYF
j_call: TRBJ2-3; d_call: NA; v_call: TRBV11-1; clone_size: NA; cdr3_nt: TGTGCCAGCAGCTTAGGAATAGCGGCACCCACAGATACGCAGTATTTT; cdr3_aa: CASSLGIAAPTDTQYF
j_call: TRBJ2-7; d_call: TRBD2; v_call: TRBV12-3/TRBV12-4; clone_size: few; cdr3_nt: TGTGCCAGCAGCTACGGACTAGCGGGAGACCAAGGCTTTCGCTACGAGCAGTACTTC; cdr3_aa: CASSYGLAGDQGFRYEQYF
j_call: TRBJ1-1; d_call: NA; v_call: TRBV4-1; clone_size: many; cdr3_nt: TGCGCCAGCAGCCGAGATTTGAACACTGAAGCTTTCTTT; cdr3_aa: CASSRDLNTEAFF
j_call: TRBJ2-1; d_call: NA; v_call: TRBV5-1; clone_size: few; cdr3_nt: TGCGCCAGCAGCTTGAAACTTGCCTACAATGAGCAGTTCTTC; cdr3_aa: CASSLKLAYNEQFF
j_call: TRBJ1-1; d_call: NA; v_call: TRBV29-1; clone_size: many; cdr3_nt: TGCAGCGCACTGGGACCGGGGTTGACTGAAGCTTTCTTT; cdr3_aa: CSALGPGLTEAFF
j_call: TRBJ2-1; d_call: TRBD1; v_call: TRBV2; clone_size: few; cdr3_nt: TGTGCCAGCGGAACGGACAGGGGGCCATACAATGAGCAGTTCTTC; cdr3_aa: CASGTDRGPYNEQFF
j_call: TRBJ2-7; d_call: TRBD1; v_call: TRBV12-3/TRBV12-4; clone_size: NA; cdr3_nt: TGTGCCAGCAGTCCAGGGGGCGCATGGTACGACGAGCAGTACTTC; cdr3_aa: CASSPGGAWYDEQYF
j_call: TRBJ2-7; d_call: NA; v_call: TRBV6-2/TRBV6-3; clone_size: many; cdr3_nt: TGTGCCAGCAGCCCATTGGGCACCCACTACGAGCAGTACTTC; cdr3_aa: CASSPLGTHYEQYF
j_call: TRBJ1-6; d_call: TRBD1; v_call: TRBV12-3/TRBV12-4; clone_size: many; cdr3_nt: TGTGCCAGCACCCTGTCGGGTACAGGGGGATCACCCCTCCACTTT; cdr3_aa: CASTLSGTGGSPLHF
j_call: TRBJ2-7; d_call: NA; v_call: TRBV6-1; clone_size: NA; cdr3_nt: TGTGCCAGCAGCCCCCCCCCTGGGGTCGAGCAGTACTTC; cdr3_aa: CASSPPPGVEQYF
j_call: TRBJ2-5; d_call: TRBD1; v_call: TRBV5-4; clone_size: NA; cdr3_nt: TGTGCCAGCAGCATAGGGACAGGGGGTAGGGGGGGGACCCAGTACTTC; cdr3_aa: CASSIGTGGRGGTQYF
j_call: TRBJ2-7; d_call: NA; v_call: TRBV20-1; clone_size: many; cdr3_nt: TGCAGTGCTCACCCCTTACAGGCCTCGTACTACGAGCAGTACTTC; cdr3_aa: CSAHPLQASYYEQYF
j_call: TRBJ1-2; d_call: NA; v_call: TRBV7-9; clone_size: NA; cdr3_nt: TGTGCCAGCAGCCAATACCAGGGGTTCTATGGCTACACCTTC; cdr3_aa: CASSQYQGFYGYTF
j_call: TRBJ2-7; d_call: NA; v_call: TRBV20-1; clone_size: many; cdr3_nt: TGCAGTGCTAGAGAAACTATTAGGGGCGAGCAGTACTTC; cdr3_aa: CSARETIRGEQYF
j_call: TRBJ2-6; d_call: NA; v_call: TRBV6-1; clone_size: many; cdr3_nt: TGTGCCAGCACCCTAAACGGCGTCTCTGGGGCCAACGTCCTGACTTTC; cdr3_aa: CASTLNGVSGANVLTF
j_call: TRBJ2-7; d_call: TRBD2; v_call: TRBV6-2/TRBV6-3; clone_size: many; cdr3_nt: TGTGCCAGCAGTTACCAAGAGACTAGCGGGAGGCACAGCTCCTACGAGCAGTACTTC; cdr3_aa: CASSYQETSGRHSSYEQYF
j_call: TRBJ2-1; d_call: TRBD2; v_call: TRBV12-3/TRBV12-4; clone_size: many; cdr3_nt: TGTGCCAGCAGTTTAGGTAGCGGGAGTCCCGGTGAGCAGTTCTTC; cdr3_aa: CASSLGSGSPGEQFF
j_call: TRBJ2-1; d_call: TRBD2; v_call: TRBV27; clone_size: many; cdr3_nt: TGTGCCAGCAACCGATGGGGGACTAGCGGCTTAAATGAGCAGTTCTTC; cdr3_aa: CASNRWGTSGLNEQFF
j_call: TRBJ1-3; d_call: NA; v_call: TRBV6-2/TRBV6-3; clone_size: NA; cdr3_nt: TGTGCCAGCAGGCTTGGGACGGCTGGAAACACCATATATTTT; cdr3_aa: CASRLGTAGNTIYF
j_call: TRBJ2-1; d_call: NA; v_call: TRBV15; clone_size: few; cdr3_nt: TGTGCCACCAGCAGAGTCCGGGATGAGCAGTTCTTC; cdr3_aa: CATSRVRDEQFF
j_call: TRBJ2-3; d_call: NA; v_call: TRBV28; clone_size: many; cdr3_nt: TGTGCCAGCAGTTTAGGGGGGCCCCGATCGCAGTATTTT; cdr3_aa: CASSLGGPRSQYF
j_call: TRBJ1-4; d_call: NA; v_call: TRBV20-1; clone_size: few; cdr3_nt: TGCAGTGCAACACCCGGGACCGAAAAACTGTTTTTT; cdr3_aa: CSATPGTEKLFF
j_call: TRBJ2-1; d_call: TRBD2; v_call: TRBV9; clone_size: NA; cdr3_nt: TGTGCCAGCAGCAAACTAGCGGGAGCGTACAATGAGCAGTTCTTC; cdr3_aa: CASSKLAGAYNEQFF
j_call: TRBJ2-7; d_call: NA; v_call: TRBV12-3/TRBV12-4; clone_size: many; cdr3_nt: TGTGCCAGCAGCGAAAGCGGCGCCGAGCAGTACTTC; cdr3_aa: CASSESGAEQYF
j_call: TRBJ2-4; d_call: TRBD2; v_call: TRBV30; clone_size: many; cdr3_nt: TGTGCCTGGAGCATCCCCGGACTAGCGGGAGCCAAAAACATTCAGTACTTC; cdr3_aa: CAWSIPGLAGAKNIQYF
j_call: TRBJ2-1; d_call: NA; v_call: TRBV7-3; clone_size: many; cdr3_nt: TGTGCCAGCAGCTTAACAGCCTCCTACAATGAGCAGTTCTTC; cdr3_aa: CASSLTASYNEQFF
j_call: TRBJ2-3; d_call: TRBD2; v_call: TRBV7-2; clone_size: many; cdr3_nt: TGTGCCAGCAGCTTCACTAGCGGGGGGGGCACAGATACGCAGTATTTT; cdr3_aa: CASSFTSGGGTDTQYF
j_call: TRBJ2-6; d_call: NA; v_call: TRBV5-8; clone_size: many; cdr3_nt: TGTGCCAGCAGCTTGGACTCCCCCGGGGCCAACGTCCTGACTTTC; cdr3_aa: CASSLDSPGANVLTF
j_call: TRBJ2-1; d_call: TRBD1; v_call: TRBV27; clone_size: many; cdr3_nt: TGTGCCAGCAGTGCCGGACAGGGTAGTTACAATGAGCAGTTCTTC; cdr3_aa: CASSAGQGSYNEQFF
j_call: TRBJ2-3; d_call: TRBD2; v_call: TRBV20-1; clone_size: many; cdr3_nt: TGCAGTGCCTACCCGGATGAGCGGGAGATGGTAGATACGCAGTATTTT; cdr3_aa: CSAYPDEREMVDTQYF
j_call: TRBJ2-6; d_call: TRBD1; v_call: TRBV6-2/TRBV6-3; clone_size: NA; cdr3_nt: TGTGCCAGCAGTCCGGGACAGGGGCTTACATCCTCTGGGGCCAACGTCCTGACTTTC; cdr3_aa: CASSPGQGLTSSGANVLTF
j_call: TRBJ2-1; d_call: NA; v_call: TRBV5-1; clone_size: few; cdr3_nt: TGCGCCAGCAGCTTGGCCGGAGCGGAGTACAATGAGCAGTTCTTC; cdr3_aa: CASSLAGAEYNEQFF
j_call: TRBJ2-1; d_call: NA; v_call: TRBV10-1; clone_size: few; cdr3_nt: TGCGCCAGCAGTGAGACGGACCGGGACTCGAACAATGAGCAGTTCTTC; cdr3_aa: CASSETDRDSNNEQFF
j_call: TRBJ2-1; d_call: TRBD1; v_call: TRBV7-9; clone_size: few; cdr3_nt: TGTGCCAGCAGCGCAGACAGGGGGGTTTACAATGAGCAGTTCTTC; cdr3_aa: CASSADRGVYNEQFF
j_call: TRBJ1-1; d_call: NA; v_call: TRBV9; clone_size: many; cdr3_nt: TGTGCCAGCAGCGTAGGGGTAAAGCTGAACACTGAAGCTTTCTTT; cdr3_aa: CASSVGVKLNTEAFF
j_call: TRBJ2-7; d_call: NA; v_call: TRBV19; clone_size: few; cdr3_nt: TGTGCCAGTAGTATATATGCAGCCCACGAGCAGTACTTC; cdr3_aa: CASSIYAAHEQYF
j_call: TRBJ1-1; d_call: NA; v_call: TRBV7-2; clone_size: many; cdr3_nt: TGTGCCAGCAGCCCTGTCGGCGGCCGGTTTGAAGCTTTCTTT; cdr3_aa: CASSPVGGRFEAFF
j_call: TRBJ2-3; d_call: TRBD1; v_call: TRBV6-1; clone_size: NA; cdr3_nt: TGTGCCAGCAGTGCCGGGACAGGGGTCGCAGATACGCAGTATTTT; cdr3_aa: CASSAGTGVADTQYF
j_call: TRBJ1-6; d_call: NA; v_call: TRBV5-8; clone_size: few; cdr3_nt: TGTGCCAGCAGCTCAGAGTACTATAATTCACCCCTCCACTTT; cdr3_aa: CASSSEYYNSPLHF
j_call: TRBJ2-1; d_call: TRBD2; v_call: TRBV6-1; clone_size: many; cdr3_nt: TGTGCCAGCAGAGCTCGTAGCGGGAGGCTCTCCTACAATGAGCAGTTCTTC; cdr3_aa: CASRARSGRLSYNEQFF
j_call: TRBJ2-1; d_call: NA; v_call: TRBV18; clone_size: many; cdr3_nt: TGTGCCAGCTCACCGTTACAGGGAGAGGGTCATGAGCAGTTCTTC; cdr3_aa: CASSPLQGEGHEQFF
j_call: TRBJ2-3; d_call: TRBD2; v_call: TRBV5-4; clone_size: few; cdr3_nt: TGTGCCAGCAGCCTTAGCGGGTCAGATACGCAGTATTTT; cdr3_aa: CASSLSGSDTQYF